The TCR beta chain under discussion was sequenced for a study of shared clonotypes between healthy human individuals. This clone was picked up one time. Antigen unknown. Findings of the study overall: The study drew on few donors, limiting represented genetic and exposure-history diversity.

The CDR3 has 17 residues. This table comes from immunoSEQ multiplex PCR, and its TCRdb copy is limited to in-frame clones, with some not included. The sample lists roughly 1,100,000 clones; roughly 80% were seen once. Input material: memory CD4+ T cells sorted from blood. Subset: CD45RA-negative fraction. The chain combines TRBV21-1 with TRBJ2-5; the table's D call TRBD2 went unverified against the DNA. TRBV21-1 constitutes a pseudogene. This clonotype was sampled from a man aged 18 to 35 in good health. The CDR3 sequence is CASSKTSGGVFQETQYF. The CDR3, as DNA: TGTGCCAGCAGCAAGACTAGCGGGGGGGTGTTTCAAGAGACCCAGTACTTC.